The clone carrying this T cell receptor beta chain occurred once. Original processing methods: Amplification of reference gene primers was used by the study to estimate nucleated cell counts. Sequencing used immunoSEQ multiplex PCR; TCRdb keeps in-frame clones, though not all of them. For V, J and clone size, that table is used; D and trimming come from the DNA. The data contain 230,000 or so clones, 65% to 90% of them singletons. This sample stems from a study of blood T cell repertoires in COVID-19. The V end lost 5 bases, the J end lost 7 bases, and 11 bases lay between the germline ends. Germline V CDR1 and CDR2: LNHDA, SQIVND (reference sequence). The CDR3 is 12 amino acids.

Sequenced: peripheral blood. The source is a woman aged 35 to 49 who had recovered from COVID-19. The V gene is TRBV19, the J gene TRBJ1-2; D possibly corresponds to TRBD1 (5 bases). The CDR3 protein is CASSLGATGYTF. The DNA of the CDR3 is TGTGCCAGTAGTCTAGGGGCAACTGGCTACACCTTC.